This TCR beta chain was observed in a study of long-term antiretroviral therapy in people with HIV. Study-level points and caveats: Clones showing expansion before ART dominated the repertoire at all time points.

It was version v3.0 of the immunoSEQ assay that was run at survey level. Measured with immunoSEQ multiplex PCR; TCRdb has only the in-frame clones, and not every one. Among roughly 14,000 clones listed, 75% to 85% were seen once. For each donor, at least one pre-ART and at least two post-ART PBMC samples were available. Each sample contained about 0.95-11 million cryopreserved PBMC, thawed before DNA extraction. Regarding this clone: What it binds is not known.

Looked up from germline, CDR1 is PRHDT and CDR2 is FYEKMQ (reference sequence). The CDR3 has 13 residues. Trimming removed 1 base from V and 1 base from J, with 4 bases in between. The chain recombines TRBV13 with TRBJ1-1; the D is unclear. This material consisted of unsorted PBMCs, taken 3.1 years after starting antiretroviral therapy. This receptor was identified in a man between 35 and 55 years old with HIV. The CDR3 nucleotides are TGTGCCAGCAGCTTAGAGGGGAACACTGAAGCTTTCTTT. Protein sequence: CASSLEGNTEAFF.